This is a list of T cell receptor beta chains from one sample in a study of T-cell memory formation after mild COVID-19. TCRdb processed the 5' RACE reads anew with MiXCR; each CDR3 protein has one entry. Of fewer than 110,000 distinct CDR3 sequences listed, roughly 14% are singletons. The sequencing input was PBMCs or a T cell subset sorted from them (not recorded which). The receptor source for this set is a man younger than 30 who had mild COVID-19 (a few samples of this study predate the infection). Cell type and time point are not known. Each CDR3 is given with its conserved first and last residue. A D gene is named only where the DNA matches it firmly. Some rows mark clone size as missing; the rest say once, few, many or name a class of expanded clone.

V	J	D	size	CDR3	DNA
TRBV24-1	TRBJ2-3	TRBD2	few	CATSDPRGYGDTQYF	TGTGCCACCAGTGATCCGCGGGGGTACGGAGATACGCAGTATTTT
TRBV4-1	TRBJ2-1	-	few	CASSQGHSRSYNEQFF	TGCGCCAGCAGCCAAGGACACAGTCGCTCCTACAATGAGCAGTTCTTC
TRBV29-1	TRBJ1-5	-	-	CSVEMGAVQPQHF	TGCAGCGTTGAAATGGGGGCGGTTCAGCCCCAGCATTTT
TRBV12-3/TRBV12-4	TRBJ2-7	TRBD1	-	CASSRRQGIYEQYF	TGTGCCAGCAGTCGTCGACAGGGAATATACGAGCAGTACTTC
TRBV7-9	TRBJ2-1	TRBD1	-	CASSSIGTGRLNEQFF	TGTGCCAGCAGCTCCATAGGGACAGGGAGATTGAATGAGCAGTTCTTC
TRBV18	TRBJ1-2	-	many	CASSPDVPSNYGYTF	TGTGCCAGCTCACCAGATGTGCCGTCCAACTATGGCTACACCTTC
TRBV5-1	TRBJ2-5	-	-	CASSLDPGQKGETQYF	TGCGCCAGCAGCTTGGATCCCGGCCAGAAGGGAGAGACCCAGTACTTC
TRBV27	TRBJ2-4	TRBD2	few	CASSSGTRGINIQYF	TGTGCCAGCAGCTCGGGGACTAGGGGTATCAACATTCAGTACTTC
TRBV29-1	TRBJ1-1	-	few	CSVAIKNTEAFF	TGCAGCGTAGCCATTAAGAACACTGAAGCTTTCTTT
TRBV7-3	TRBJ2-2	TRBD1	few	CASSEGQINTGELFF	TGTGCCAGCAGCGAGGGACAGATAAACACCGGGGAGCTGTTTTTT
TRBV12-3/TRBV12-4	TRBJ2-6	-	few	CASSVGSGANVLTF	TGTGCCAGCAGTGTAGGATCTGGGGCCAACGTCCTGACTTTC
TRBV12-3/TRBV12-4	TRBJ1-2	-	-	CASIPGTSLPGGYTF	TGTGCCAGCATTCCCGGGACGTCGTTGCCTGGAGGCTACACCTTC
TRBV5-1	TRBJ2-7	-	many	CASSLSRGLSYEQYF	TGCGCCAGCAGCTTGAGTAGAGGGTTATCCTACGAGCAGTACTTC
TRBV20-1	TRBJ1-1	TRBD1	many	CSAREQGDTEAFF	TGCAGTGCTAGAGAGCAGGGGGACACTGAAGCTTTCTTT
TRBV5-6	TRBJ2-7	-	-	CASSLLEGAVYEQYF	TGTGCCAGCAGCTTGTTGGAGGGGGCGGTCTACGAGCAGTACTTC
TRBV13	TRBJ2-5	-	few	CASSLITWETQYF	TGTGCCAGCAGCTTAATTACGTGGGAGACCCAGTACTTC
TRBV7-6	TRBJ2-3	-	few	CASSSGGYMGTDTQYF	TGTGCCAGCAGCTCCGGGGGCTACATGGGCACAGATACGCAGTATTTT
TRBV6-5	TRBJ2-2	-	few	CASRSTGELFF	TGTGCCAGCCGGAGCACCGGGGAGCTGTTTTTT
TRBV9	TRBJ2-2	TRBD2	few	CASSFRDYAGELFF	TGTGCCAGCAGCTTCCGGGACTACGCGGGGGAGCTGTTTTTT
TRBV29-1	TRBJ2-7	-	few	CSVEAGTPYEQYF	TGCAGCGTTGAAGCGGGCACCCCCTACGAGCAGTACTTC